These 15 T cell receptor beta chains originate from one sample sequenced in a study of long-term antiretroviral therapy in people with HIV. Run at survey level, the immunoSEQ assay was version v3.0. Clones were sequenced by immunoSEQ multiplex PCR, and TCRdb holds only the in-frame ones, with some missing. Among about 7,100 clones listed, around 85% were seen once. The sequences come from unsorted PBMCs, collected 1.1 years after starting antiretroviral therapy. These receptors were obtained from a middle-aged man with HIV.

This sequence joins TRBV19 and TRBJ2-1; 10 nucleotides line up with TRBD2. The CDR3 has 13 amino acids. Per the germline V gene, CDR1 is LNHDA and CDR2 is SQIVND (reference sequence). The trim removed 9 bases at V and 2 bases at J, leaving 1 base unmatched. CDR3 region: CASTSGAYNEQFF. CDR3 coding DNA: TGTGCCAGCACTAGCGGGGCCTACAATGAGCAGTTCTTC.

V usage is TRBV29-1 and J usage is TRBJ2-7; D remains ambiguous. This CDR3 contains 12 residues. The germline CDR1 and CDR2 sequences are SQVTM and ANQGSEA. Trimming took off 4 bases at V and 2 bases at J, with 9 bases between the two ends. This CDR3 reads CSVGHGAYEQYF. For the CDR3, the DNA is TGCAGCGTTGGACACGGCGCCTACGAGCAGTACTTC.

The chain has TRBV11-3 and TRBJ2-3, with 9 bases identical to TRBD2. This CDR3 has 15 amino acids. The germline V gene encodes CDR1 SGHNT and CDR2 YENEEA. J lost 1 base, V lost 4 bases, and 3 bases had no gene match. CDR3 sequence (DNA): TGTGCCAGCAGCTCAGCGGGGGGAGGCACAGATACGCAGTATTTT. Its translation: CASSSAGGGTDTQYF. The whole variable domain, filled in from reference TRBV11-3 and TRBJ2-3, reads EAGVVQSPRYKIIEKKQPVAFWCNPISGHNTLYWYLQNLGQGPELLIRYENEEAVDDSQLPKDRFSAERLKGVDSTLKIQPAELGDSAVYLCASSSAGGGTDTQYFGPGTRLTVL.

This sequence joins TRBV6-5 and TRBJ2-1; D is ambiguous. Germline V gene data show CDR1 as MNHEY and CDR2 as SVGAGI. This CDR3 contains 13 residues. V lost 7 bases and J 7 bases, leaving 14 bases between the germline ends. The CDR3 protein is CASTDSVGNEQFF. In nucleotides, the CDR3 is TGTGCCAGCACCGACTCTGTGGGTAATGAGCAGTTCTTC.

The chain joins TRBV27 to TRBJ1-1; TRBD1 might be the D (6 bases). The CDR3 runs to 15 residues. V was trimmed by 0 bases and J by 2 bases, leaving 10 bases between them. Germline lookup yields CDR1 MNHEY and CDR2 SMNVEV (reference sequence). The CDR3 here is CASSLSNRANTEAFF. In DNA form, the CDR3 reads TGTGCCAGCAGTTTATCTAACAGGGCCAACACTGAAGCTTTCTTT.

The chain is built from TRBV5-1 and TRBJ1-1, with 7 nucleotides matching TRBD1. The germline gives CDR1 SGHRS, CDR2 YFSETQ. J lost 2 bases, V lost 4 bases, and 5 bases had no gene match. The CDR3 has 14 residues. CDR3 protein: CASSRGTANTEAFF. The CDR3 DNA follows: TGCGCCAGCAGCAGAGGGACAGCAAACACTGAAGCTTTCTTT.

There are a few counts of this clone. V and J are TRBV7-7 and TRBJ1-6; D remains ambiguous. This CDR3 has 13 amino acids. With 5 bases removed from V and 9 bases from J, the gap between germline ends came to 11 bases. From germline, CDR1 is SSHAT and CDR2 FNYEAQ (reference sequence). The CDR3 protein is CASSRDLTSPLHF. The CDR3 DNA follows: TGTGCCAGCAGCCGTGACCTCACTTCACCCCTCCACTTT.

Judged by abundance, this clone is medium-sized. J is TRBJ1-2 and V is TRBV6-6; D is ambiguous. V lost 6 bases to trimming and J lost 6 bases, with 11 bases between them. Per the germline V gene, CDR1 is MNHNY and CDR2 is SVGAGI (reference sequence). The CDR3 is 12 residues long. The CDR3 loop is CASSRQEDGYTF. The CDR3 DNA reads TGTGCCAGCAGCCGGCAAGAAGATGGCTACACCTTC.

V usage is TRBV28 and J usage is TRBJ1-2, with TRBD1 identical over 9 bases. The J segment lost 6 bases and the V segment lost 7 bases, leaving 9 bases of the junction unmatched. The CDR3 consists of 14 residues. Germline-derived CDR1 and CDR2 are MDHEN and SYDVKM. CDR3 nucleotides: TGTGCCAGCACTCCCCCCGGGACAGGGCATGGCTACACCTTC. It yields the protein CASTPPGTGHGYTF.

This clone was counted a single time. V and J are TRBV13 and TRBJ1-4; the match to TRBD1 covers 7 bases. Germline V gene data show CDR1 as PRHDT and CDR2 as FYEKMQ (reference sequence). The V gene end was trimmed by 2 bases and the J gene end by 5 bases; junction bases not matched to a gene: 2. The CDR3 loop spans 14 amino acids. In DNA, the CDR3 is TGTGCCAGCAGCTTATGGGGACAGAATGAAAAACTGTTTTTT. This gives the protein CASSLWGQNEKLFF.

The CDR3 loop reads CASWGTSEGVTEAFF. The CDR3, as DNA: TGTGCCAGTTGGGGGACTTCCGAAGGGGTCACTGAAGCTTTCTTT. The chain has TRBV19 and TRBJ1-1; D perhaps matches TRBD1 (5 bases). The ends were cut back, 8 bases at V and 4 bases at J, with 20 bases in the middle. Looked up from germline, CDR1 is LNHDA and CDR2 is SQIVND (reference sequence). The CDR3 consists of 15 residues.

The chain is built from TRBV2 and TRBJ2-7, with 7 nucleotides matching TRBD2. CDR3 length equals 14 residues. The junction had 9 bases not matched to a gene; V was cut back by 3 bases and J by 7 bases. Germline CDR1 and CDR2: SNHLY and FYNNEI. The CDR3 sequence: CASSDLGLAEEQYF. For the CDR3, the DNA is TGTGCCAGCAGTGACCTAGGGCTAGCGGAAGAGCAGTACTTC.

Written as DNA, the CDR3 is TGTGCCAGCAGCCTCTACAGGGGCGAATCACCCCTCCACTTT. Protein: CASSLYRGESPLHF. The chain joins TRBV11-2 to TRBJ1-6; TRBD1 matches 7 bases. CDR1 is SGHAT, CDR2 FQNNGV, per germline. V shed 5 bases, J shed 10 bases, and the junction held 8 bases outside the gene matches. The CDR3 sequence is 14 residues long.

The genes are TRBV28 and TRBJ1-1, with TRBD1 matching over 8 bases. The trim removed 8 bases at V and 7 bases at J, leaving 9 bases unmatched. CDR1 is MDHEN, CDR2 SYDVKM, per germline. The CDR3 loop spans 13 amino acids. The CDR3 is CASCPGGRNEAFF. The CDR3 DNA reads TGTGCCAGCTGTCCAGGGGGCCGTAATGAAGCTTTCTTT.

This clone has a single count. This sequence joins TRBV14 and TRBJ2-7; the match to TRBD1 covers 9 bases. The CDR3 runs to 13 residues. Losses at the gene ends were 6 bases for V and 7 bases for J; bases not matched to a gene: 7. The germline V gene has CDR1 SGHDN and CDR2 FVKESK. The CDR3 DNA follows: TGTGCCAGCAGTCAACAGGGGGCTAGGGAGCAGTACTTC. Translation: CASSQQGAREQYF.